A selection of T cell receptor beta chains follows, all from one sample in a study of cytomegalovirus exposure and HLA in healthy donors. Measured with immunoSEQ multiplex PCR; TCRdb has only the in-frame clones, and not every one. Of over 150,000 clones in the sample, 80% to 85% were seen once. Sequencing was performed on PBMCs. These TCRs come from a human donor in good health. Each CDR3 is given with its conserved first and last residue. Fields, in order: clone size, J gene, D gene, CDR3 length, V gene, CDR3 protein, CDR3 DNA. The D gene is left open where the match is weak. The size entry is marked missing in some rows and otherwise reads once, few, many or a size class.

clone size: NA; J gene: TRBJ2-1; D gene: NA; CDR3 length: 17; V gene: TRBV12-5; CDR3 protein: CASGLGTYLSSYNEQFF; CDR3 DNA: TGTGCTAGTGGATTAGGGACTTATCTGAGCTCCTACAATGAGCAGTTCTTC
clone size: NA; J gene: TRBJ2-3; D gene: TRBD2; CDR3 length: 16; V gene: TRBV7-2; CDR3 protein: CASSTRLAGSTDTQYF; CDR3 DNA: TGTGCCAGCAGCACCCGACTAGCGGGGAGCACAGATACGCAGTATTTT
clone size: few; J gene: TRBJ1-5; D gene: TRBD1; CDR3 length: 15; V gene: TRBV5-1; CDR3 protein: CASSLGQGAGEPQHF; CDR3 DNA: TGCGCCAGCAGCTTGGGGCAGGGGGCCGGAGAGCCCCAGCATTTT
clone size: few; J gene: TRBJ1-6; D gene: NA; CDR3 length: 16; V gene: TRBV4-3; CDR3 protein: CASSQDGGSGDSPLHF; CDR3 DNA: TGCGCCAGCAGCCAGGATGGCGGGTCCGGAGATTCACCCCTCCACTTT
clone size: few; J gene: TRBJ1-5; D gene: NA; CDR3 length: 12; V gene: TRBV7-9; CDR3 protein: CASSDTDQPQHF; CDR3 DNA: TGTGCCAGCAGCGATACTGATCAGCCCCAGCATTTT
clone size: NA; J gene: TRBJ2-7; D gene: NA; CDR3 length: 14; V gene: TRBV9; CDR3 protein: CASSVGQGTYEQYF; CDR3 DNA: TGTGCCAGCAGCGTAGGGCAGGGGACCTACGAGCAGTACTTC
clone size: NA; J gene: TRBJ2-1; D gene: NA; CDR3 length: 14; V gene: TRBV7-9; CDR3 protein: CASTLSGSYNEQFF; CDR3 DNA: TGTGCCAGCACCCTCTCGGGCTCCTACAATGAGCAGTTCTTC
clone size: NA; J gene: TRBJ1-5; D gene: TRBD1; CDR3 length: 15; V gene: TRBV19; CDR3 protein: CASSPRDRENQPQHF; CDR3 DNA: TGTGCCAGTAGTCCCCGGGACAGGGAAAATCAGCCCCAGCATTTT
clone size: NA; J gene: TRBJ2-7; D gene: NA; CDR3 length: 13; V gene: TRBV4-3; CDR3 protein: CASSQDGTGEQYF; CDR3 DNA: TGCGCCAGCAGCCAAGACGGGACTGGCGAGCAGTACTTC
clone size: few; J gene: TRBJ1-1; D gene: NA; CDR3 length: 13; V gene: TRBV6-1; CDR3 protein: CASRTTADTEAFF; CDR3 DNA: TGTGCCAGCAGGACTACAGCGGACACTGAAGCTTTCTTT
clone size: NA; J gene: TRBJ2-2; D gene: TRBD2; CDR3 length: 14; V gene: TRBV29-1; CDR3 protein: CSARRAGDPKELFF; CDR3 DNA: TGCAGCGCCCGACGGGCGGGGGACCCAAAGGAACTGTTTTTT
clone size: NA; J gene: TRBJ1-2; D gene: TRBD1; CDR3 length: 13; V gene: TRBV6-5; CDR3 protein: CASSSGTGVGYTF; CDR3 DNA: TGTGCCAGCAGTTCCGGGACAGGGGTTGGCTACACCTTC
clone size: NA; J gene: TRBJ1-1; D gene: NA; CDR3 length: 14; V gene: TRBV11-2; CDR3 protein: CASSAQVMNTEAFF; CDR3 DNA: TGTGCCAGCAGCGCACAGGTCATGAACACTGAAGCTTTCTTT
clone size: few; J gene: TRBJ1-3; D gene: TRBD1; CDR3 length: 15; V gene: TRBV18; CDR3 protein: CASSPGTGAGNTIYF; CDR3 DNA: TGTGCCAGCTCACCTGGGACAGGGGCTGGAAACACCATATATTTT
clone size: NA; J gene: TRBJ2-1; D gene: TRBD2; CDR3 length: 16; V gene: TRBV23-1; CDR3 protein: CASTIPGLALFDEQFF; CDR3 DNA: TGCGCCAGCACGATCCCGGGACTAGCGTTATTCGATGAGCAGTTCTTC
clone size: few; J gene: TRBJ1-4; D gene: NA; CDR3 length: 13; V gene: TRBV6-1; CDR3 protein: CASSEWGRWGLFF; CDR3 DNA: TGTGCCAGCAGTGAGTGGGGGAGGTGGGGACTGTTTTTT
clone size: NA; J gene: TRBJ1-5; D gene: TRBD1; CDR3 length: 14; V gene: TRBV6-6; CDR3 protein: CASSTDRVRQPQHF; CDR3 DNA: TGTGCCAGCAGTACAGACAGGGTACGGCAGCCCCAGCATTTT
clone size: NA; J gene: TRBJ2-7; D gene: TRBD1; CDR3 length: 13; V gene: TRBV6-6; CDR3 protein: CATQTGGSYEQYF; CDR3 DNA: TGTGCCACACAAACAGGGGGCTCCTACGAGCAGTACTTC
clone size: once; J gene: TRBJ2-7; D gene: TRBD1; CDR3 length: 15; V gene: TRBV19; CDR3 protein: CASSPGQGRTYEQYF; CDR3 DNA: TGTGCCAGTAGTCCCGGACAGGGTAGGACCTACGAGCAGTACTTC
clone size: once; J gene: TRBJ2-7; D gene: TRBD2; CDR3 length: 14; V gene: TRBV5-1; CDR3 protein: CASSLASGSYEQYF; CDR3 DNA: TGCGCCAGCAGTCTGGCTAGCGGATCCTACGAGCAGTACTTC
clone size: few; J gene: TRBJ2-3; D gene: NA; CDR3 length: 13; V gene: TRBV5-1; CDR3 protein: CASSLDTTDTQYF; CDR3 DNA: TGCGCCAGCAGCTTGGACACGACAGATACGCAGTATTTT
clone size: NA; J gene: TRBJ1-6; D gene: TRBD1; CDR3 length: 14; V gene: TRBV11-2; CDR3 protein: CASSPRGDNSPLHF; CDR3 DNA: TGTGCCAGCAGCCCCAGGGGGGATAATTCACCCCTCCACTTT
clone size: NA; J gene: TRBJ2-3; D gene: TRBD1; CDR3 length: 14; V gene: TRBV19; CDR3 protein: CASRDRGSTDTQYF; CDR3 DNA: TGTGCCAGCCGGGACAGGGGGAGCACAGATACGCAGTATTTT
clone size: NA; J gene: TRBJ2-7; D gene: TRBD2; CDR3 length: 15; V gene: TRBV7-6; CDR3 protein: CASSLDLAASYEQYF; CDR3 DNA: TGTGCCAGCAGCTTAGATCTAGCGGCCTCCTACGAGCAGTACTTC
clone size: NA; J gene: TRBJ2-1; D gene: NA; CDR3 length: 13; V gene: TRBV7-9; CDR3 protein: CASSLGTLNEQFF; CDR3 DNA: TGTGCCAGCAGCCTCGGGACTCTCAATGAGCAGTTCTTC
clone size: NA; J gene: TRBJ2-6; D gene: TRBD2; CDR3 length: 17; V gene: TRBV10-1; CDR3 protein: CASSGPRGNSGANVLTF; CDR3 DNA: TGCGCCAGCAGTGGGCCGCGGGGGAACTCTGGGGCCAACGTCCTGACTTTC
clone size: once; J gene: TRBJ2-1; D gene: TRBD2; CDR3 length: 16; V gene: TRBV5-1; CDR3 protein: CASSPRLADSYNEQFF; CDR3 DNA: TGCGCCAGCAGCCCAAGACTAGCGGACTCCTACAATGAGCAGTTCTTC
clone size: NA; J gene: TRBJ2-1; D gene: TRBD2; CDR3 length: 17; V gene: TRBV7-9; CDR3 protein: CSSSLGGVAGPSNEQFF; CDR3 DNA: TGTTCCAGCAGCTTAGGGGGGGTAGCGGGGCCTAGCAATGAGCAGTTCTTC
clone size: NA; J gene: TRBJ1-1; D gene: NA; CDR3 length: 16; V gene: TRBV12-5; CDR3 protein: CASGRAGSALNTEAFF; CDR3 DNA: TGTGCTAGTGGCCGAGCAGGGTCTGCTCTGAACACTGAAGCTTTCTTT
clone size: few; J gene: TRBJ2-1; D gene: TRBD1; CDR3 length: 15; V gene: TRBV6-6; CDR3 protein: CASSTRTGTYNEQFF; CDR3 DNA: TGTGCCAGCAGTACCCGGACAGGGACCTACAATGAGCAGTTCTTC
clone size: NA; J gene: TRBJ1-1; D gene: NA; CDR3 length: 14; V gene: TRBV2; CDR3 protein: CASSVNGLESEAFF; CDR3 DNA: TGTGCCAGCAGTGTTAACGGACTGGAATCTGAAGCTTTCTTT
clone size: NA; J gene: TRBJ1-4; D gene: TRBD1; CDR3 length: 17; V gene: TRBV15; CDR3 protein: CAASRDTRQGGNEKLFF; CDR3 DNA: TGTGCCGCCAGCAGAGACACCCGACAGGGCGGTAATGAAAAACTGTTTTTT
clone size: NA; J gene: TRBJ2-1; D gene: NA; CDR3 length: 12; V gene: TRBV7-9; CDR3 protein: CASSLLVNEQFF; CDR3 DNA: TGTGCCAGCAGCTTACTAGTTAATGAGCAGTTCTTC
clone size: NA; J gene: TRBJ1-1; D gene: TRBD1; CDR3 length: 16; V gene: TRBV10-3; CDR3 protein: CAISESGGQLLTEAFF; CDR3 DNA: TGTGCCATCAGTGAGTCGGGGGGACAGCTTCTCACTGAAGCTTTCTTT
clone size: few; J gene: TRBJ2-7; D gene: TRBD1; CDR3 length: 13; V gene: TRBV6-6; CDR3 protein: CASTKTGTYEQYF; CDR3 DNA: TGTGCCAGCACCAAGACAGGGACCTACGAGCAGTACTTC
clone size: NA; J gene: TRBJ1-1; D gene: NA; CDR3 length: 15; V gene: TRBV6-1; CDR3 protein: CASSELGTANLEAFF; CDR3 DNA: TGTGCCAGCAGTGAACTCGGTACAGCAAACCTGGAAGCTTTCTTT
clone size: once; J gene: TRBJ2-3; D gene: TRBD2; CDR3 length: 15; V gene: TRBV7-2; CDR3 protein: CASSLVTGTSGSRYF; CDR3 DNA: TGTGCCAGCAGCTTAGTGACCGGGACTAGCGGGTCCCGGTATTTT
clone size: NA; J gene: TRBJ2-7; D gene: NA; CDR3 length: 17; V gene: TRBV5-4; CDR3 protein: CASSKNSGRDTTYEQYF; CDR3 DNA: TGTGCCAGCAGCAAAAATTCGGGTCGGGACACAACCTACGAGCAGTACTTC
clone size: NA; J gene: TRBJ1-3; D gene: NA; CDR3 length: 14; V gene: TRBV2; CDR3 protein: CASRYGGPGNTIYF; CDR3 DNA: TGTGCCAGCAGATACGGGGGGCCTGGAAACACCATATATTTT
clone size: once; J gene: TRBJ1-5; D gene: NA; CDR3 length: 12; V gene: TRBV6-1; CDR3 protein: CASSVGGQPQHF; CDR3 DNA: TGTGCCAGCAGTGTTGGAGGCCAGCCCCAGCATTTT
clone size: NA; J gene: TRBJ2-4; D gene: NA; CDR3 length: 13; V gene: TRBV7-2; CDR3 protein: CASSLASENIQYF; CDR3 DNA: TGTGCCAGCAGCTTAGCCTCGGAAAACATTCAGTACTTC
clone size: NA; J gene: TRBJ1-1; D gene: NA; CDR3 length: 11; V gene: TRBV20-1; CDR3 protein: CSARPGTEAFF; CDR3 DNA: TGCAGTGCTAGACCCGGTACTGAAGCTTTCTTT
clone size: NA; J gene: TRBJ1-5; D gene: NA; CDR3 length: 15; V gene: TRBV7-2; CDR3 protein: CASSLVGSSNQPQHF; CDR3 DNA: TGTGCCAGCAGCTTAGTTGGCAGTAGCAATCAGCCCCAGCATTTT
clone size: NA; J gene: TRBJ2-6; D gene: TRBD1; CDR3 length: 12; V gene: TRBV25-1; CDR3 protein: CASSAGTGHSLF; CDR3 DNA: TGTGCCAGCAGTGCCGGGACAGGGCATTCTCTCTTC
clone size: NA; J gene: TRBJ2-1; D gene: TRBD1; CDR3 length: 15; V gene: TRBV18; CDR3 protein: CASSRQGAVYNEQFF; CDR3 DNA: TGTGCCAGCTCCCGACAGGGGGCCGTCTACAATGAGCAGTTCTTC
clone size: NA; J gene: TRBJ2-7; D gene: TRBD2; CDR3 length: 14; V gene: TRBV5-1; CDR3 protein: CASSAGTIPYEQYF; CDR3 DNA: TGCGCCAGCAGCGCCGGGACTATCCCCTACGAGCAGTACTTC
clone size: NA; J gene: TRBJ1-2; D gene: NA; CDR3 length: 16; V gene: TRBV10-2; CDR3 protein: CASSYSGLSKGYGYTF; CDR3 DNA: TGCGCCAGCAGCTACTCGGGACTCTCTAAAGGCTATGGCTACACCTTC
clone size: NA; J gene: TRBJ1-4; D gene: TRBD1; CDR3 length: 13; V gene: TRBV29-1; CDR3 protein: CSVQRGRVEKLFF; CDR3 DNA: TGCAGCGTTCAAAGGGGGCGCGTTGAAAAACTGTTTTTT
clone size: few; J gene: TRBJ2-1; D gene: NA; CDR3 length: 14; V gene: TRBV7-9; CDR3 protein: CASSSGGTTSEQFF; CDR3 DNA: TGTGCCAGCAGCTCTGGGGGCACGACGAGTGAGCAGTTCTTC
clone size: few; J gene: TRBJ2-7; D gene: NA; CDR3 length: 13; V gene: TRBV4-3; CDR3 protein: CASSQQGTYEQYF; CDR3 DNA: TGCGCCAGCAGCCAACAGGGAACCTACGAGCAGTACTTC
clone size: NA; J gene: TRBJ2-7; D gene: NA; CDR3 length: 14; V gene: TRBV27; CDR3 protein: CASSLSPGYYEQYF; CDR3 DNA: TGTGCCAGCAGTTTATCCCCAGGTTACTACGAGCAGTACTTC
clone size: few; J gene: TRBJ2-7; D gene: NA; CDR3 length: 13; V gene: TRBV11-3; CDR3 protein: CASSTGNSYEQYF; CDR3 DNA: TGTGCCAGTTCGACAGGAAACTCCTACGAGCAGTACTTC
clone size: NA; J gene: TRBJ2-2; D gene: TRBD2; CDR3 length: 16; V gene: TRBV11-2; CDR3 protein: CASSRTSGGLTGELFF; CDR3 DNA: TGTGCCAGCAGCCGGACTAGCGGGGGGCTCACCGGGGAGCTGTTTTTT
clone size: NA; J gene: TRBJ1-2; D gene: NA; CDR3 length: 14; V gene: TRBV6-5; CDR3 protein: CASSYGAGGGGYTF; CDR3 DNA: TGTGCCAGCAGTTACGGGGCAGGCGGGGGTGGCTACACCTTC
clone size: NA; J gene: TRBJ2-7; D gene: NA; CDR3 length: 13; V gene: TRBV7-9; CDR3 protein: CASSLGDFYEQYF; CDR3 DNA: TGTGCCAGCAGCTTAGGGGACTTCTACGAGCAGTACTTC